This T cell receptor beta chain was documented in a study of cytotoxic CD8 clonotypes in ibrutinib-treated CLL. Study as a whole: Responses: about 25 partial, 2 complete; after median 68 months, around 14 stayed remitted, roughly 12 progressed.

This table comes from immunoSEQ multiplex PCR, and its TCRdb copy is limited to in-frame clones, with some not included. The sample records 200,000 to 250,000 clones, approximately 70% being singletons. V trimming: 11 bases; J trimming: 0 bases; junction bases outside the gene matches: 3. This CDR3 comprises 12 residues. Germline loops: CDR1 MNHNS, CDR2 SASEGT. Findings of the study overall: Samples were collected at differing times from sustained-remission and progressing patients.

Worth noting for this clone: Its antigen is undetermined.

Sequencing was performed on PBMCs, taken after 12 months of ibrutinib treatment. This sequence joins TRBV6-1 and TRBJ2-7, with 8 positions matching TRBD2. The receptor was derived from a human donor with chronic lymphocytic leukemia. The CDR3 nucleotides are TGTGCCGGAGCGGGAGTCTCCTACGAGCAGTACTTC. It translates to CAGAGVSYEQYF.